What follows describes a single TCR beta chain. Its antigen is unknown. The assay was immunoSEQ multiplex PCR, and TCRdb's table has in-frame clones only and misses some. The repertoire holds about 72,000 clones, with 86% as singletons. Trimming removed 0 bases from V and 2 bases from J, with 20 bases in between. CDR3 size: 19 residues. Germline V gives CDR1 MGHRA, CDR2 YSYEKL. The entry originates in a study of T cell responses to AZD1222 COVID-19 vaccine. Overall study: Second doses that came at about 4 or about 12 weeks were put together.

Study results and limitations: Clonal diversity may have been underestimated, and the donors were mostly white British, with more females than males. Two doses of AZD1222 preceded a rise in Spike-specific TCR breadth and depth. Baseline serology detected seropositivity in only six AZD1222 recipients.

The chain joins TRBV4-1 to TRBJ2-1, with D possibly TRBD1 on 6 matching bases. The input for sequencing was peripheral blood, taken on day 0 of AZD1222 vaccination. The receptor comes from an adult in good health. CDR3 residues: CASSQDIIRRDTPYNEQFF. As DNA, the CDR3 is TGCGCCAGCAGCCAAGACATTATACGCCGGGACACACCCTACAATGAGCAGTTCTTC.